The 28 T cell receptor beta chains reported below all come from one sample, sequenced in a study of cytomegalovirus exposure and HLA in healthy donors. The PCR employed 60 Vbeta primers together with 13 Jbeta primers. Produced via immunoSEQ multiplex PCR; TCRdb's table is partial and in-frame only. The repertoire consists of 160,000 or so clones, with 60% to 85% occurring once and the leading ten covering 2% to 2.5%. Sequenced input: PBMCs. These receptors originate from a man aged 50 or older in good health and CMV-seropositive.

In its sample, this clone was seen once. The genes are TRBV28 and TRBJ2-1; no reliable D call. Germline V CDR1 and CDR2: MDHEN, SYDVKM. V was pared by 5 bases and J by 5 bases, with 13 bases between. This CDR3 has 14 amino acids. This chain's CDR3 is CASSELAVDNEQFF. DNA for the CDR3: TGTGCCAGCAGTGAACTGGCGGTGGACAATGAGCAGTTCTTC.

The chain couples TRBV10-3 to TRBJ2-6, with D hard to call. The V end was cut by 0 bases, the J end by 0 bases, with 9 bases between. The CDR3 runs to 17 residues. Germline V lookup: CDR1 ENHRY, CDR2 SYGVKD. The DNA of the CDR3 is TGTGCCATCAGTGAGTCGGTAGTTCTCTCTGGGGCCAACGTCCTGACTTTC. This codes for CAISESVVLSGANVLTF.

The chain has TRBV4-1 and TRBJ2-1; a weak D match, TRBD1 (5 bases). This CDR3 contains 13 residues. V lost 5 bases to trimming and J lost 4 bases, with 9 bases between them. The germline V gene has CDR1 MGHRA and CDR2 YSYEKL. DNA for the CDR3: TGCGCCAGCAGCTTCGACAGTTACAATGAGCAGTTCTTC. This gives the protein CASSFDSYNEQFF.

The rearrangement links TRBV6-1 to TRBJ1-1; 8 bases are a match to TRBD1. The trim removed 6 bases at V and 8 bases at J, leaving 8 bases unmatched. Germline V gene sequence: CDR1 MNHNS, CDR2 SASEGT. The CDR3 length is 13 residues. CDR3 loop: CASSRDRGREAFF. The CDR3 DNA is TGTGCCAGCAGCAGAGACAGGGGAAGGGAAGCTTTCTTT.

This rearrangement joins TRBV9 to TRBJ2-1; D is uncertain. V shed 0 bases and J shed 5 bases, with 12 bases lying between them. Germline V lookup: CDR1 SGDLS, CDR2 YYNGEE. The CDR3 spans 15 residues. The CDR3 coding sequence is TGTGCCAGCAGCGTAGACCCCGCGCACCACAATGAGCAGTTCTTC. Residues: CASSVDPAHHNEQFF.

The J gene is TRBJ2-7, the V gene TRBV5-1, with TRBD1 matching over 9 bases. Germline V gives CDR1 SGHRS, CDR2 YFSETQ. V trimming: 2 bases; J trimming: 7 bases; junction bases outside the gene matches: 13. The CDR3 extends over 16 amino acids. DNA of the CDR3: TGCGCCAGCAGCTTAGGAGGGACAGGGCTCGGGGAGGAGCAGTACTTC. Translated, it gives CASSLGGTGLGEEQYF.

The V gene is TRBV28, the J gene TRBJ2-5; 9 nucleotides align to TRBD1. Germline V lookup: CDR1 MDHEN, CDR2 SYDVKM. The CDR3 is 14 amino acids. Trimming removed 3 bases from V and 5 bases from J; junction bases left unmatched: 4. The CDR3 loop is CASSLRQGGETQYF. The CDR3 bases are TGTGCCAGCAGTTTGCGACAGGGGGGTGAGACCCAGTACTTC.

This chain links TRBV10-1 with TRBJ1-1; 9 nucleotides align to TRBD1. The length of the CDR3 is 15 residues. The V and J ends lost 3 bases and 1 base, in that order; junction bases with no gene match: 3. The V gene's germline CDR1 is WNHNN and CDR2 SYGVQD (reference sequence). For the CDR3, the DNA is TGCGCCAGCAGTGACGGACAGGGGAGGAACACTGAAGCTTTCTTT. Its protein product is CASSDGQGRNTEAFF.

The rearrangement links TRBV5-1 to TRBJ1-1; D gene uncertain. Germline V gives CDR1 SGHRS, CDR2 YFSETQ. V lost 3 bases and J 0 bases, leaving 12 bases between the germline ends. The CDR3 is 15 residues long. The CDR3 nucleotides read TGCGCCAGCAGCTCGGGCGAGGGTATGAACACTGAAGCTTTCTTT. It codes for CASSSGEGMNTEAFF.

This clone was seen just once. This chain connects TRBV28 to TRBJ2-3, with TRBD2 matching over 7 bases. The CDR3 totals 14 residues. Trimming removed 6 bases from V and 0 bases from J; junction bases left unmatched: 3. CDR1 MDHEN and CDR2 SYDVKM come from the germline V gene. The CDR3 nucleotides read TGTGCCAGCAGCTGGGGGGGGAGCACAGATACGCAGTATTTT. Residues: CASSWGGSTDTQYF. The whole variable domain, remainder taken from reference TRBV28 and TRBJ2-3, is DVKVTQSSRYLVKRTGEKVFLECVQDMDHENMFWYRQDPGLGLRLIYFSYDVKMKEKGDIPEGYSVSREKKERFSLILESASTNQTSMYLCASSWGGSTDTQYFGPGTRLTVL.

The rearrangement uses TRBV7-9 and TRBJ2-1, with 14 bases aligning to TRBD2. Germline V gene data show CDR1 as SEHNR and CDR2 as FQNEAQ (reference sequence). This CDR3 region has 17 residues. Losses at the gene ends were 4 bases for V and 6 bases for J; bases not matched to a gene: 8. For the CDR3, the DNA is TGTGCCAGCAGCTCCGGGACTAGCGGGGGAGCTAGCAATGAGCAGTTCTTC. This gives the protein CASSSGTSGGASNEQFF.

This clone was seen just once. The CDR3 here is CSVGDRSYEQYF. The DNA for the CDR3 is TGCAGCGTTGGAGACCGCTCCTACGAGCAGTACTTC. The chain combines TRBV29-1 with TRBJ2-7; D remains ambiguous. The CDR3 loop spans 12 amino acids. The germline V gene encodes CDR1 SQVTM and CDR2 ANQGSEA. The V gene lost 4 bases and the J gene lost 0 bases, with 7 bases spanning the gap.

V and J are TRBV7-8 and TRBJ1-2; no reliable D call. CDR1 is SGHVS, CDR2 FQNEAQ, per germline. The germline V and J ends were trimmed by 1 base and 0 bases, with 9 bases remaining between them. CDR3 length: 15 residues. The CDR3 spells CASSLGSGANYGYTF. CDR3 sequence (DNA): TGTGCCAGCAGCTTAGGCTCCGGGGCTAACTATGGCTACACCTTC.

This CDR3 is CSVGLSNTEAFF. The CDR3, as DNA: TGCAGCGTTGGTCTTTCCAACACTGAAGCTTTCTTT. V usage is TRBV29-1 and J usage is TRBJ1-1, with D unresolved. V was shortened by 4 bases and J by 2 bases, with 8 bases between the two germline ends. The germline CDR1 and CDR2 sequences are SQVTM and ANQGSEA. The CDR3 loop spans 12 amino acids.

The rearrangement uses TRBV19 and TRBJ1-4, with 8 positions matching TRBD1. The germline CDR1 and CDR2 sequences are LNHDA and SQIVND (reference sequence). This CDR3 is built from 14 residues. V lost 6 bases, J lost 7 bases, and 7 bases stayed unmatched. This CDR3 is CASSPTGEIEKLFF. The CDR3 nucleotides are TGTGCCAGTAGCCCGACAGGGGAGATTGAAAAACTGTTTTTT.

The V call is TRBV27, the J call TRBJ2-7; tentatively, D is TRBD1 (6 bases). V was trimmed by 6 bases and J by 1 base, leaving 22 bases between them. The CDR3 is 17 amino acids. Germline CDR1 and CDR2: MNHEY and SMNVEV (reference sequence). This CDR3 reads CASRRKTGTTFSYEQYF. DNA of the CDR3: TGTGCCAGCAGACGAAAGACCGGGACAACCTTTTCCTACGAGCAGTACTTC.

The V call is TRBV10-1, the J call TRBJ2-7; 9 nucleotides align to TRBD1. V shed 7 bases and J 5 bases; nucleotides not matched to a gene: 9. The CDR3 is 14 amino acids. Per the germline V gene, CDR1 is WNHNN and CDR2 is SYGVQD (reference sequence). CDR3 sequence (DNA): TGCGCCAGCAAAGCCGGGACAGGGTCCGACGAGCAGTACTTC. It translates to CASKAGTGSDEQYF.

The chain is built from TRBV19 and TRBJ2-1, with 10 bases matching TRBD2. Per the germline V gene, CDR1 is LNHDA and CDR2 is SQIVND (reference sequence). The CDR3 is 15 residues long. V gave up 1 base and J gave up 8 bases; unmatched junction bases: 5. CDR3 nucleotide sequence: TGTGCCAGTAGTATAGGAGCGGGGGGGTTAGATGAGCAGTTCTTC. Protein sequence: CASSIGAGGLDEQFF.

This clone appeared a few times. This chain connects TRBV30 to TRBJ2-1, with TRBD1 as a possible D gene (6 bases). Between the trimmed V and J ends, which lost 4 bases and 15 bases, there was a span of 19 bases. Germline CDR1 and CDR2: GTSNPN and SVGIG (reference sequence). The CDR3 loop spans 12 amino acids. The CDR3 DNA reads TGTGCCTGGAACACCCCAGGGGTGGTGGTGTTCTTC. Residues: CAWNTPGVVVFF. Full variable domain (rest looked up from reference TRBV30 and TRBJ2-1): SQTIHQWPATLVQPVGSPLSLECTVEGTSNPNLYWYRQAAGRGLQLLFYSVGIGQISSEVPQNLSASRPQDRQFILSSKKLLLSDSGFYLCAWNTPGVVVFFGPGTRLTVL.

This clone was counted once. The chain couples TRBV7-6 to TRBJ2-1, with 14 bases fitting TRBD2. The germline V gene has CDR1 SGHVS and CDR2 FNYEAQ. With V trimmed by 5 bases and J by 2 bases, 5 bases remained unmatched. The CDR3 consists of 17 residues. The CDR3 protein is CASSPSTSGGAYNEQFF. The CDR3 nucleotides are TGTGCCAGCAGCCCTTCGACTAGCGGGGGGGCCTACAATGAGCAGTTCTTC.

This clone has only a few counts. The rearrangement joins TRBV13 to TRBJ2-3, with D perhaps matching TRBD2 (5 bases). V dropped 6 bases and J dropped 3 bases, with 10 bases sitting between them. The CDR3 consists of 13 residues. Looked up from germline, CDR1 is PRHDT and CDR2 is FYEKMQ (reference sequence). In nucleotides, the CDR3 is TGTGCCAGCAGTTTCCGGGATACAGATACGCAGTATTTT. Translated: CASSFRDTDTQYF. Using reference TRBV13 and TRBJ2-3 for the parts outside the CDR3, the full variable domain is AAGVIQSPRHLIKEKRETATLKCYPIPRHDTVYWYQQGPGQDPQFLISFYEKMQSDKGSIPDRFSAQQFSDYHSELNMSSLELGDSALYFCASSFRDTDTQYFGPGTRLTVL.

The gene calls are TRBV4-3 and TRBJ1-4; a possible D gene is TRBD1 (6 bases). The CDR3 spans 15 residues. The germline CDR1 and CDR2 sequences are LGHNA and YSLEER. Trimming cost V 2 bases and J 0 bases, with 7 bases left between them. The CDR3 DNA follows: TGCGCCAGCAGCCAAAACAGGGCAACTAATGAAAAACTGTTTTTT. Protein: CASSQNRATNEKLFF.

Here the CDR3 reads CASSGRTGDVTQPQHF. CDR3 nucleotides: TGTGCCAGCAGCGGACGGACAGGGGATGTTACTCAGCCCCAGCATTTT. V usage is TRBV7-9 and J usage is TRBJ1-5; 9 nucleotides align to TRBD1. The CDR3 is made up of 16 amino acids. V was pared by 5 bases and J by 6 bases, with 11 bases of the junction left unmatched. Per the germline V gene, CDR1 is SEHNR and CDR2 is FQNEAQ (reference sequence).

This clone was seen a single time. CDR3 sequence (DNA): TGCGCCAGCAGCTCCGGACTAGTCAGAGAGACCCAGTACTTC. As protein: CASSSGLVRETQYF. The chain uses TRBV5-1 and TRBJ2-5, with 7 bases identical to TRBD2. The germline CDR1 and CDR2 sequences are SGHRS and YFSETQ. V lost 3 bases, J lost 4 bases, and 6 bases stayed unmatched. The CDR3 covers 14 residues.

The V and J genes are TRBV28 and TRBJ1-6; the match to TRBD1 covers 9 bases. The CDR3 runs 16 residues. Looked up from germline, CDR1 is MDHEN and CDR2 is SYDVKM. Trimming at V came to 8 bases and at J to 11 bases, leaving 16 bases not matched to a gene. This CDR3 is CASFPRGQGGITPLHF. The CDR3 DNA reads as TGTGCCAGCTTCCCCCGGGGACAGGGAGGGATCACACCCCTCCACTTT.

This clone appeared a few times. The CDR3 region is CSFSGQANEKLFF. The CDR3 DNA sequence: TGCAGCTTCTCCGGACAGGCTAATGAAAAACTGTTTTTT. This chain links TRBV29-1 with TRBJ1-4, with 7 bases aligning to TRBD1. Germline CDR1 reads SQVTM; CDR2 reads ANQGSEA. The CDR3 has 13 amino acids. V dropped 8 bases and J dropped 3; count of bases not matched to a gene: 6. The full variable domain, with the rest looked up from reference TRBV29-1 and TRBJ1-4, is SAVISQKPSRDICQRGTSLTIQCQVDSQVTMMFWYRQQPGQSLTLIATANQGSEATYESGFVIDKFPISRPNLTFSTLTVSNMSPEDSSIYLCSFSGQANEKLFFGSGTQLSVL.

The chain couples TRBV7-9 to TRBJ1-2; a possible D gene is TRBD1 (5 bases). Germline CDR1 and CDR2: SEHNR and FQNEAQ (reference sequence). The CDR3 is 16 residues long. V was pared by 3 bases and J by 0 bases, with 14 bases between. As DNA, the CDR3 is TGTGCCAGCAGCTTTTCGGGGGACGGCACTAACTATGGCTACACCTTC. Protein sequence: CASSFSGDGTNYGYTF.

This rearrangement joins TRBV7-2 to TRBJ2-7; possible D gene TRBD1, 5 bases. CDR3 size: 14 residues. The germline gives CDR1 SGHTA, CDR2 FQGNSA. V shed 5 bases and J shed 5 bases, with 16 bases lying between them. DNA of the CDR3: TGTGCCAGCAGCGTCGCCAGGGTTACCCACGAGCAGTACTTC. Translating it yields CASSVARVTHEQYF.